The 23 T cell receptor beta chains presented below share a single source sample, sequenced in a study of Ad26.COV2.S vaccination and SARS-CoV-2 variants. The treatment is: roughly 20 received Ad26.COV2.S at low or high dose, single or two shots; about 5 received placebo; per-sample allocation not given. Day 63 after the first injection of vaccine or placebo was the sampling time. Sequencing was performed with immunoSEQ multiplex PCR; in TCRdb, only in-frame clones are kept and a portion is missing. This sample has 200,000 to 250,000 clones; 70% to 90% occur once, and the top ten carry around 11%. The specimen comprised peripheral blood, sampled in a trial of Ad26.COV2.S vaccine versus placebo. The receptors derive from a person between 18 and 65 years old who received the Ad26.COV2.S COVID-19 vaccine or a placebo.

This clone showed up just once. The CDR3 nucleotides are TGTGCCAGCAGTTTATCTAGCGGCCTCAACTACAATGAGCAGTTCTTC. This encodes CASSLSSGLNYNEQFF. The rearrangement uses TRBV27 and TRBJ2-1, with D possibly TRBD2 on 6 matching bases. This CDR3 has 16 residues. Trimming took off 0 bases at V and 3 bases at J, with 12 bases between the two ends. Germline-derived CDR1 and CDR2 are MNHEY and SMNVEV (reference sequence).

The V call is TRBV6-5, the J call TRBJ1-5; D uncertain. The CDR3 loop spans 14 amino acids. The V gene's germline CDR1 is MNHEY and CDR2 SVGAGI. With 5 bases removed from V and 4 bases from J, the gap between germline ends came to 12 bases. CDR3 in DNA: TGTGCCAGCAGTAACGGACGTGGAAATCAGCCCCAGCATTTT. This gives the protein CASSNGRGNQPQHF.

J is TRBJ2-6 and V is TRBV23-1; D ambiguous. TRBV23-1 falls under the ORF class, with uncertain function. V dropped 2 bases and J dropped 1 base, with 12 bases sitting between them. This CDR3 region has 17 residues. The CDR3 DNA is TGCGCCAGCAGTCAAAGTGCTGTAGGGTCTGGGGCCAACGTCCTGACTTTC. This encodes CASSQSAVGSGANVLTF.

In this sample, this clone turned up once. The chain carries TRBV19 and TRBJ2-7, with D possibly being TRBD1 (6 bases). CDR1 LNHDA and CDR2 SQIVND come from the germline V gene (reference sequence). Trimming took off 6 bases at V and 3 bases at J, with 15 bases between the two ends. The CDR3 is 14 residues long. The DNA for the CDR3 is TGTGCCAGTAGCTACCAACAGGGTATCTACGAGCAGTACTTC. Protein sequence: CASSYQQGIYEQYF.

V gene TRBV5-1 combines with J gene TRBJ2-7, with TRBD2 identical over 7 bases. This CDR3 contains 15 residues. The ends lost 0 bases at V and 2 bases at J; junction bases unmatched: 5. Germline V lookup: CDR1 SGHRS, CDR2 YFSETQ. CDR3 nucleotide sequence: TGCGCCAGCAGCTTGGTAGTAGCGGGTACCTACGAGCAGTACTTC. As protein: CASSLVVAGTYEQYF.

This chain uses TRBV4-3 with TRBJ1-1, with a possible D match to TRBD1 (5 bases). The V end lost 4 bases, the J end lost 6 bases, and 21 bases lay between the germline ends. Per the germline V gene, CDR1 is LGHNA and CDR2 is YSLEER. The CDR3 has 16 residues. The CDR3 sequence is CASSPQGPSGVPEAFF. The CDR3 DNA sequence: TGCGCCAGCAGCCCCCAGGGACCGTCCGGTGTCCCTGAAGCTTTCTTT.

This chain uses TRBV30 with TRBJ2-5, with 7 bases matching TRBD2. The J segment lost 4 bases and the V segment lost 3 bases, leaving 8 bases of the junction unmatched. The CDR3 spans 14 residues. The germline V gene encodes CDR1 GTSNPN and CDR2 SVGIG (reference sequence). The CDR3 is CAWSLGTKLETQYF. The CDR3, as DNA: TGTGCCTGGAGCCTCGGGACTAAGTTAGAGACCCAGTACTTC.

The rearrangement uses TRBV7-6 and TRBJ2-5; tentative D call: TRBD2 (5 bases). CDR3 size: 15 residues. The germline CDR1 and CDR2 sequences are SGHVS and FNYEAQ. V lost 1 base to trimming and J lost 12 bases, with 21 bases between them. In DNA form, the CDR3 reads TGTGCCAGCAGCTTAGTTCTAGCCAGCGTATCCGTTAAGTACTTC. It translates to CASSLVLASVSVKYF.

The rearrangement joins TRBV24-1 to TRBJ2-1, with D possibly being TRBD1 (6 bases). With 7 bases removed from V and 8 bases from J, the gap between germline ends came to 23 bases. The CDR3 length is 16 residues. The germline V gene encodes CDR1 KGHDR and CDR2 SFDVKD. The CDR3 DNA sequence: TGTGCCACCAGCTCCTCCGAGCAGGGGCAATTAGATGAGCAGTTCTTC. Translated, it gives CATSSSEQGQLDEQFF.

The chain has TRBV7-8 and TRBJ1-5; D is ambiguous. The germline V gene has CDR1 SGHVS and CDR2 FQNEAQ. The CDR3 extends over 14 amino acids. Trimming removed 1 base at V and 4 bases at J, with 8 bases between. CDR3 sequence reads: CASSLGPYNQPQHF. The CDR3 nucleotides are TGTGCCAGCAGCTTAGGGCCTTATAATCAGCCCCAGCATTTT.

DNA for the CDR3: TGTGCCAGCAGCTTGGGTGCCAGGAGCACAGATACGCAGTATTTT. Its protein product is CASSLGARSTDTQYF. The chain combines TRBV7-6 with TRBJ2-3; D remains unclear. V lost 3 bases to trimming and J lost 0 bases, with 10 bases between them. CDR1 SGHVS and CDR2 FNYEAQ come from the germline V gene. CDR3 length equals 15 residues.

The sample holds one count of this clone. The chain employs TRBV27 and TRBJ2-7; TRBD1 might be the D (5 bases). With 0 bases removed from V and 3 bases from J, the gap between germline ends came to 15 bases. The germline CDR1 and CDR2 sequences are MNHEY and SMNVEV (reference sequence). The CDR3 contains 16 residues. The CDR3 nucleotides are TGTGCCAGCAGTTTATCGGGGCCGGGCGGATACTACGAGCAGTACTTC. Its protein product is CASSLSGPGGYYEQYF.

The chain links TRBV6-5 to TRBJ2-2; D not resolved. Germline V gene lookup returns CDR1 MNHEY and CDR2 SVGAGI. Trimming removed 5 bases from V and 7 bases from J, with 17 bases in between. The CDR3 is 15 residues long. This CDR3 is CASSNALGRGGELFF. The CDR3, as DNA: TGTGCCAGCAGTAACGCCCTGGGAAGAGGCGGGGAGCTGTTTTTT.

V is TRBV28 and J is TRBJ1-5; the match to TRBD1 covers 11 bases. With 3 bases clipped from V and 1 base from J, the junction kept 5 bases outside the gene matches. This CDR3 is 17 amino acids long. Germline-derived CDR1 and CDR2 are MDHEN and SYDVKM. CDR3: CASSLDRGRTSNQPQHF. The CDR3 nucleotides are TGTGCCAGCAGTTTGGACAGGGGGCGAACGAGCAATCAGCCCCAGCATTTT.

This clone occurred once. This sequence joins TRBV7-9 and TRBJ1-1, with unresolved D. This CDR3 is 14 amino acids long. CDR1 is SEHNR, CDR2 FQNEAQ, per germline (reference sequence). Trimming removed 1 base from V and 6 bases from J, with 12 bases in between. The CDR3 region has the DNA TGTGCCAGCAGCTTAGATATGGCACTACCTGAAGCTTTCTTT. Protein product: CASSLDMALPEAFF.

The V call is TRBV7-8, the J call TRBJ1-4; perhaps TRBD1 as D (6 bases). CDR1 SGHVS and CDR2 FQNEAQ come from the germline V gene. The CDR3 runs 14 residues. V was pared by 4 bases and J by 0 bases, with 6 bases between. For the CDR3, the DNA is TGTGCCAGCAGCTCAGGGGCAACTAATGAAAAACTGTTTTTT. Translation gives CASSSGATNEKLFF.

This chain links TRBV9 with TRBJ1-5, with D possibly matching TRBD1 (6 bases). This CDR3 spans 14 amino acids. V lost 3 bases to trimming and J lost 9 bases, with 16 bases between them. Germline lookup yields CDR1 SGDLS and CDR2 YYNGEE. The CDR3 here is CASSEGTGYPPQHF. CDR3 coding DNA: TGTGCCAGCAGCGAAGGAACAGGGTATCCGCCCCAGCATTTT.

The chain has TRBV5-1 and TRBJ2-7, with D maybe TRBD1 (5 bases). From germline, CDR1 is SGHRS and CDR2 YFSETQ. The CDR3 consists of 13 residues. V was trimmed by 1 base and J by 4 bases, leaving 9 bases between them. The CDR3 spells CASSLQGSYEQYF. CDR3 DNA sequence: TGCGCCAGCAGCTTGCAGGGTTCGTACGAGCAGTACTTC.

This chain links TRBV4-2 with TRBJ2-2, with a possible D match to TRBD2 (5 bases). The CDR3 totals 15 residues. The germline V gene encodes CDR1 LGHNA and CDR2 YNFKEQ. The ends were cut back, 0 bases at V and 6 bases at J, with 11 bases in the middle. DNA of the CDR3: TGTGCCAGCAGCCAAGAGGGAGAGTCGGCCGGGGAGCTGTTTTTT. Protein: CASSQEGESAGELFF.

The chain recombines TRBV11-2 with TRBJ1-6, with a weak D call TRBD1 (6 bases). CDR1 and CDR2 from the germline V gene are SGHAT and FQNNGV. The CDR3 has 15 residues. Between the trimmed V and J ends, which lost 2 bases and 9 bases, there was a span of 14 bases. Written as DNA, the CDR3 is TGTGCCAGCAGCTTAACAGGGCTAGTCACTTCACCCCTCCACTTT. It encodes CASSLTGLVTSPLHF.

V usage is TRBV2 and J usage is TRBJ1-2, with D perhaps TRBD1 (6 bases). Germline V gene data show CDR1 as SNHLY and CDR2 as FYNNEI. The CDR3 spans 13 residues. Deletions cut 6 bases from V and 4 bases from J, with 12 bases between. CDR3 in amino acids: CASSAGATYGYTF. The CDR3 DNA reads TGTGCCAGCAGCGCGGGGGCTACCTATGGCTACACCTTC. Complete variable domain (other parts from reference TRBV2 and TRBJ1-2): EPEVTQTPSHQVTQMGQEVILRCVPISNHLYFYWYRQILGQKVEFLVSFYNNEISEKSEIFDDQFSVERPDGSNFTLKIRSTKLEDSAMYFCASSAGATYGYTFGSGTRLTVV.

This chain joins TRBV10-2 and TRBJ2-7; D is perhaps TRBD1 (6 bases). CDR1 and CDR2 from the germline V gene are WSHSY and SAAADI. Trimming removed 6 bases at V and 4 bases at J, with 10 bases between. This CDR3 region has 12 residues. CDR3 residues: CASSTGIYEQYF. CDR3 in DNA: TGCGCCAGCAGCACAGGGATATACGAGCAGTACTTC.

The chain couples TRBV10-2 to TRBJ2-7; TRBD1 or TRBD2 may be the D gene (6 bases each). Germline V gene lookup returns CDR1 WSHSY and CDR2 SAAADI. This CDR3 region has 17 residues. V was trimmed by 0 bases and J by 3 bases, leaving 18 bases between them. The CDR3 coding sequence is TGCGCCAGCAGTGAGTCAGAAGGAGGGGGTTGGGACTACGAGCAGTACTTC. This encodes CASSESEGGGWDYEQYF.